Below are 6 T cell receptor beta chains sequenced from a single sample in a study of T cell changes during pregnancy in multiple sclerosis. Generated by immunoSEQ multiplex PCR, the TCRdb table keeps only in-frame clones and is missing some. The sample contains 50,000 or so clones, over 80% of which appear only once. The sequences come from CD4+ T cells from peripheral blood mononuclear cells, collected in the third trimester of pregnancy. All receptors come from a female donor with multiple sclerosis, enrolled in a pregnancy study.

The V gene is TRBV30, the J gene TRBJ1-2, with D perhaps matching TRBD1 (6 bases). CDR3 length equals 14 residues. V was shortened by 3 bases and J by 3 bases, with 14 bases between the two germline ends. Germline CDR1 and CDR2: GTSNPN and SVGIG (reference sequence). The CDR3 DNA follows: TGTGCCTGGAGGCTAGCGGGGGCATACTATGGCTACACCTTC. This codes for CAWRLAGAYYGYTF.

As DNA, the CDR3 is TGTGCCAGCAGCTTGCCGGGACTAGGCGTGGAGACCCAGTACTTC. Translated, it gives CASSLPGLGVETQYF. The rearrangement uses TRBV5-4 and TRBJ2-5; 8 positions agree with TRBD2. Trimming took 1 base from V and 5 from J; bases not matched to a gene: 7. CDR3 size: 15 residues. Germline assignment: CDR1 SGHNT and CDR2 YYREEE (reference sequence).

The V call is TRBV7-9, the J call TRBJ2-7; the D gene is possibly TRBD1 (6 bases). CDR3 size: 14 residues. CDR1 and CDR2 from the germline V gene are SEHNR and FQNEAQ (reference sequence). V was clipped by 3 bases and J by 0 bases, with 9 bases between them. The CDR3, as DNA: TGTGCCAGCAGCTTCGGACAGATCTCCTACGAGCAGTACTTC. Translated: CASSFGQISYEQYF.

V usage is TRBV7-8 and J usage is TRBJ1-2; possibly TRBD1 for D (5 bases). V lost 5 bases, J lost 5 bases, and 12 bases lay in between. This CDR3 has 13 amino acids. From germline, CDR1 is SGHVS and CDR2 FQNEAQ. DNA for the CDR3: TGTGCCAGCAGCAATGTGGAGGGGTATGGCTACACCTTC. Protein sequence: CASSNVEGYGYTF.

J is TRBJ2-7 and V is TRBV7-2; 7 bases align to TRBD2. The CDR3 extends over 15 amino acids. Germline CDR1 and CDR2: SGHTA and FQGNSA. The J segment lost 3 bases and the V segment lost 4 bases, leaving 9 bases of the junction unmatched. The CDR3 bases are TGTGCCAGCAGCTCTGCTGGCGGGGGTATCTACGAGCAGTACTTC. Its translation is CASSSAGGGIYEQYF.

V usage is TRBV29-1 and J usage is TRBJ1-1; D is ambiguous. CDR3 size: 13 residues. Germline V CDR1 and CDR2: SQVTM, ANQGSEA. Trimming removed 3 bases at V and 0 bases at J, with 8 bases between. CDR3 region: CSVERQMNTEAFF. The DNA of the CDR3 is TGCAGCGTTGAGAGACAAATGAACACTGAAGCTTTCTTT.